The source of this T cell receptor (beta chain) is a study of spatial heterogeneity in lung cancer. The wider study: More beta-chain than alpha-chain sequences were consistently detected. Raw sequencing reads included, on average, more than 9.5 appearances of each unique TCR and UMI combination.

TCRdb independently ran MiXCR on the 5' RACE reads; one entry per CDR3 protein. The sample holds tens of thousands of distinct CDR3 sequences; approximately 12% are singletons and the top ten take just over 40%. The time point denotes: sample taken at primary tumor resection. The authors sequenced whole RNA from tumor, nontumor lung or frozen PBMC without sorting. The germline gives CDR1 GTSNPN, CDR2 SVGIG (reference sequence). The V segment lost 4 bases and the J segment 5 bases; nucleotides outside the gene matches: 7. The CDR3 sequence is 14 residues long. Specimen: PBMCs, collected at surgery. The sequence came from a male donor with early-stage non-small cell lung cancer. The chain is built from TRBV30 and TRBJ1-4; 7 bases match TRBD1. The CDR3 DNA follows: TGTGCCTGGATGGAGACAGGGCGAAATGAAAAACTGTTTTTT. Translating gives CAWMETGRNEKLFF. Filled out from reference TRBV30 and TRBJ1-4, the complete variable domain reads SQTIHQWPATLVQPVGSPLSLECTVEGTSNPNLYWYRQAAGRGLQLLFYSVGIGQISSEVPQNLSASRPQDRQFILSSKKLLLSDSGFYLCAWMETGRNEKLFFGSGTQLSVL.